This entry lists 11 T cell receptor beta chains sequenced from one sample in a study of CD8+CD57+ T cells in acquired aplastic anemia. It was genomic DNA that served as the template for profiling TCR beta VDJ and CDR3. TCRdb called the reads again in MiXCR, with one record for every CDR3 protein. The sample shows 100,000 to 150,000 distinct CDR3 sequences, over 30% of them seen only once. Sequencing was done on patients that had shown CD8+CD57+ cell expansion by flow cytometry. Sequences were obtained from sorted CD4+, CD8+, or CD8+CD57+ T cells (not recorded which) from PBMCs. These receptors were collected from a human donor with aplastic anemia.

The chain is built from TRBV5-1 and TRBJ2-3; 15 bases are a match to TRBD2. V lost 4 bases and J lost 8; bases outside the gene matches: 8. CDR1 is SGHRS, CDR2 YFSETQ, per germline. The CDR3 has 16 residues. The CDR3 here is CASSHRTSGGAGTQYF. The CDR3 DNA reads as TGCGCCAGCAGCCACAGGACTAGCGGGGGGGCCGGTACGCAGTATTTT.

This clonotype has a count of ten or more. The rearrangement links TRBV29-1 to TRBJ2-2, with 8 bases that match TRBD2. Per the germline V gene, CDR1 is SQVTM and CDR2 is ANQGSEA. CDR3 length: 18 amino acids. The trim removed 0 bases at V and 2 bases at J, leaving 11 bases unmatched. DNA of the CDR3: TGCAGCGTTGAAGATCGTCGGGGGGGGTCGTATAACACCGGGGAGCTGTTTTTT. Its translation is CSVEDRRGGSYNTGELFF.

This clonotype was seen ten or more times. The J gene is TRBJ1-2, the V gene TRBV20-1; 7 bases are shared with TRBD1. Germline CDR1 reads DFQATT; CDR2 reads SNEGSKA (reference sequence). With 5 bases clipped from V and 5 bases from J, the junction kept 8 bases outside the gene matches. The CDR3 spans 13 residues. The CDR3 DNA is TGCAGTGCTCAAAGACAGGGAGGGTATGGCTACACCTTC. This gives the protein CSAQRQGGYGYTF.

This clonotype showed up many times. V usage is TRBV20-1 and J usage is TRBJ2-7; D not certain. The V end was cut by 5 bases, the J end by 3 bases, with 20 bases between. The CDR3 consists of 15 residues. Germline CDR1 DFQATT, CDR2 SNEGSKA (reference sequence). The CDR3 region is CSAEVPLESGYEQYF. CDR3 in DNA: TGCAGTGCTGAGGTCCCGCTGGAGAGTGGCTACGAGCAGTACTTC.

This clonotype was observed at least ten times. CDR3 amino acids: CASSSQVSGNTIYF. The CDR3 DNA reads as TGTGCCAGCAGTTCCCAGGTATCTGGAAACACCATATATTTT. The chain couples TRBV28 to TRBJ1-3; D is uncertain. Per the germline V gene, CDR1 is MDHEN and CDR2 is SYDVKM. The CDR3 is 14 residues long. The germline V and J ends were trimmed by 4 bases and 1 base, with 8 bases remaining between them.

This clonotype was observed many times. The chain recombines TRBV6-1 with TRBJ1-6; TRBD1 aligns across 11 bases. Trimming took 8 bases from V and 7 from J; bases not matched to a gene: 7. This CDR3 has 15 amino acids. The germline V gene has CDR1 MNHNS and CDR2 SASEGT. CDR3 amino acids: CASLRGQGGNSPLHF. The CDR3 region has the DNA TGTGCCAGCCTTAGGGGACAGGGGGGAAATTCACCCCTCCACTTT.

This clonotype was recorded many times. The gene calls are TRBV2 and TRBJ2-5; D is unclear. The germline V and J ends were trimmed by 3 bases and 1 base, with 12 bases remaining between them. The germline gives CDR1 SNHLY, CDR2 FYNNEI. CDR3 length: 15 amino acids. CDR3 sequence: CASSDSVGSQETQYF. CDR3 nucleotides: TGTGCCAGCAGTGATAGTGTAGGGTCCCAAGAGACCCAGTACTTC.

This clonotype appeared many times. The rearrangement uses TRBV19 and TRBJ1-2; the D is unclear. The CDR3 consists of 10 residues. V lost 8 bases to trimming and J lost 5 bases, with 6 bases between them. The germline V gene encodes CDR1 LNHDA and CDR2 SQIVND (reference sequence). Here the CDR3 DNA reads TGTGCCAGTGGGCCTTATGGCTACACCTTC. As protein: CASGPYGYTF.

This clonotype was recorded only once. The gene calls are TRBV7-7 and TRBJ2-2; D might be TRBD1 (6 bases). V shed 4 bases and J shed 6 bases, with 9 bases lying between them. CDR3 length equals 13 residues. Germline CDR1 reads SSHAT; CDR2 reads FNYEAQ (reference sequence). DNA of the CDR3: TGTGCCAGCAGCTCGGACAGCCCCGGGGAGCTGTTTTTT. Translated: CASSSDSPGELFF.

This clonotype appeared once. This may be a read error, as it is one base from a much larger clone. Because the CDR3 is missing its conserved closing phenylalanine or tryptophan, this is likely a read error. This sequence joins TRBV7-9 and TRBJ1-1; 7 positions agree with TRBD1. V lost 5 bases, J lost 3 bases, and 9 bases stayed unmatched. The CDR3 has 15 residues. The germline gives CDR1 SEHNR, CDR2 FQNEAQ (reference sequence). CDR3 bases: TGTGCCAGCAGCCCCCAAGACAGGGTGGACACTGAAGCTTTCATT. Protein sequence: CASSPQDRVDTEAFI.

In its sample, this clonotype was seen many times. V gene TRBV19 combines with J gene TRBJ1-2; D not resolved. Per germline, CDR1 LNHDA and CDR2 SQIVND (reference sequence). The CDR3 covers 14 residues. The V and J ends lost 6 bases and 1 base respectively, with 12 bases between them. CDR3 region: CASREAVRNYGYTF. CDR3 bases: TGTGCCAGTAGAGAGGCAGTCCGTAACTATGGCTACACCTTC.